This paragraph reports one TCR beta chain. This entry comes from a study of CD8 T cells in Susac syndrome. Random hexamers served to reverse transcribe about 0.45 to 1 ug RNA. TCRdb re-called the immunoSEQ multiplex PCR reads with MiXCR, one entry per CDR3 protein. The table shows a few hundred thousand distinct CDR3 sequences, with roughly 81% occurring only once. CDR3 length: 12 residues. V was clipped by 4 bases and J by 5 bases, with 8 bases between them. Germline V gives CDR1 MNHEY, CDR2 SMNVEV (reference sequence). CD8+ and CD4+ T cells taken from blood had their TCR beta sequenced. This chain connects TRBV27 to TRBJ2-5; no definite D call. The clonotype comes from a human donor with multiple sclerosis. The material sequenced was CD8+ T cells from PBMCs. The CDR3 nucleotides are TGTGCCAGCAGTTCCGAAGGGGAGACCCAGTACTTC. It codes for CASSSEGETQYF.